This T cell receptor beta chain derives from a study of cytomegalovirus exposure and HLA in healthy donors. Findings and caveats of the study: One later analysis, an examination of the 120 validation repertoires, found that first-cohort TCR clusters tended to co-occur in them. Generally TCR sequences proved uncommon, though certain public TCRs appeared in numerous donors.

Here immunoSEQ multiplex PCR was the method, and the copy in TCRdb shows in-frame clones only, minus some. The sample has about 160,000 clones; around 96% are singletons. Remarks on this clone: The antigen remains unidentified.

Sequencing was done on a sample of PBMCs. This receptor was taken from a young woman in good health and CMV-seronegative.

In DNA form, the CDR3 reads TGTGCCAGTAGTAGCCCGACTTTGCGGGGGACGCCCTACGAGCAGTACTTC. Its translation: CASSSPTLRGTPYEQYF. The chain uses TRBV19 and TRBJ2-7, with TRBD2 identical over 7 bases. Germline CDR1 and CDR2: LNHDA and SQIVND (reference sequence). This CDR3 has 17 amino acids. V lost 4 bases to trimming and J lost 2 bases; unmatched junction nucleotides: 14.